This TCR beta chain derives from a study of T cell responses to AZD1222 COVID-19 vaccine. V was clipped by 5 bases and J by 1 base, with 4 bases between them. The CDR3 runs 12 residues. CDR1 and CDR2 (germline): KGHSH, LQKENI. The repertoire was sequenced with immunoSEQ multiplex PCR; TCRdb's copy has only in-frame clones and lacks some. In the table there are 120,000 or so clones, around 90% of which are singletons. The clonotype comes from an adult in good health. The chain joins TRBV18 to TRBJ2-3; D is undetermined. The source was peripheral blood, collected on day 0 of AZD1222 vaccination. The CDR3 nucleotides are TGTGCCAGCTCAACTGGCACAGATACGCAGTATTTT. This sequence encodes CASSTGTDTQYF.